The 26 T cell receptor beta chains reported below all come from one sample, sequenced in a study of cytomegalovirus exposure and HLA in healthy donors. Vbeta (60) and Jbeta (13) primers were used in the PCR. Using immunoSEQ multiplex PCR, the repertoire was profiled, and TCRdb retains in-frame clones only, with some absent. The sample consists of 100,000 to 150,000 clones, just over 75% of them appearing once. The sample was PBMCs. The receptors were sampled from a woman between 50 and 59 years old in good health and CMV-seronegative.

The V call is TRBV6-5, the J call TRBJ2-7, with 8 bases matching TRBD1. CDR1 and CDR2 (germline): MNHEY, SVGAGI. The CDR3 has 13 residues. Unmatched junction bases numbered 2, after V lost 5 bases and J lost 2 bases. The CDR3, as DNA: TGTGCCAGCAGTCGGACAGGGCCCTACGAGCAGTACTTC. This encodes CASSRTGPYEQYF.

CDR3 loop: CASSLPVTGANQPQHF. Here the CDR3 DNA reads TGTGCCAGCAGCTTACCGGTGACAGGGGCTAATCAGCCCCAGCATTTT. The chain carries TRBV7-2 and TRBJ1-5, with 8 bases identical to TRBD1. Looked up from germline, CDR1 is SGHTA and CDR2 is FQGNSA. V shed 2 bases, J shed 4 bases, and the junction held 7 bases outside the gene matches. CDR3 length: 16 amino acids.

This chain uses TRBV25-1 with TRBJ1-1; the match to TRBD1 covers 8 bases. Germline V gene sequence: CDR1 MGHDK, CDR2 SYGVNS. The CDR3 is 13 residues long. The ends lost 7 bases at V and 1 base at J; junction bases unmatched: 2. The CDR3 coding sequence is TGTGCCAGCACGGGACAGGCGAACACTGAAGCTTTCTTT. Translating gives CASTGQANTEAFF.

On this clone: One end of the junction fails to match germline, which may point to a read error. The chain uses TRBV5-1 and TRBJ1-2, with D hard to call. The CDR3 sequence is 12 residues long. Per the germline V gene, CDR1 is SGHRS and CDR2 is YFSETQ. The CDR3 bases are TGCGCCAGCAGGGAAGATAACTATGGCTACCCCTTC. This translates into CASREDNYGYPF.

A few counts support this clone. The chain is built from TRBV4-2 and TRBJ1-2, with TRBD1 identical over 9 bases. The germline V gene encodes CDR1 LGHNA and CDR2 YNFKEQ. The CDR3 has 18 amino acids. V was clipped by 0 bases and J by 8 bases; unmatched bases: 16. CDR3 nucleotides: TGTGCCAGCAGCCAAGATCTATACTCGTCGGGACAGGGTAAAGGCTACACCTTC. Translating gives CASSQDLYSSGQGKGYTF.

The CDR3 sequence is CASSLREGGNTIYF. Written as DNA, the CDR3 is TGCGCCAGCAGCTTAAGGGAGGGTGGAAACACCATATATTTT. The chain is built from TRBV5-1 and TRBJ1-3; D uncertain. The CDR3 is 14 residues long. The ends were cut back, 2 bases at V and 3 bases at J, with 9 bases in the middle. Germline values: CDR1 SGHRS, CDR2 YFSETQ.

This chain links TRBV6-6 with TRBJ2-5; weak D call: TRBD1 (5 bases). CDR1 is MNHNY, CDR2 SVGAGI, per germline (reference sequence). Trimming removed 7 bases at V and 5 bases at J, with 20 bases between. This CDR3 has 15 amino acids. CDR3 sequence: CASNGKGVLGETQYF. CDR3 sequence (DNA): TGTGCCAGCAATGGTAAAGGGGTCCTCGGGGAGACCCAGTACTTC.

The CDR3 region has the DNA TGTGCCAGCAGCCTAAAATCGGAGAGGAATCAGCCCCAGCATTTT. Amino acids: CASSLKSERNQPQHF. V usage is TRBV7-6 and J usage is TRBJ1-5, with no clear D. V was shortened by 5 bases and J by 4 bases, with 15 bases between the two germline ends. The germline CDR1 and CDR2 sequences are SGHVS and FNYEAQ. CDR3 length equals 15 residues. The variable domain in full, with the rest retrieved from reference TRBV7-6 and TRBJ1-5, is GAGVSQSPRYKVTKRGQDVALRCDPISGHVSLYWYRQALGQGPEFLTYFNYEAQQDKSGLPNDRFSAERPEGSISTLTIQRTEQRDSAMYRCASSLKSERNQPQHFGDGTRLSIL.

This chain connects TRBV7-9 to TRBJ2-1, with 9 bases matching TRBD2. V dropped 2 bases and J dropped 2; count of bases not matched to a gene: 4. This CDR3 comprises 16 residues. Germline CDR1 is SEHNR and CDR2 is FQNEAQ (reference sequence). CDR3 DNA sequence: TGTGCCAGCAGCTTAATAAGCGGGAGGCCCTACAATGAGCAGTTCTTC. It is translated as CASSLISGRPYNEQFF.

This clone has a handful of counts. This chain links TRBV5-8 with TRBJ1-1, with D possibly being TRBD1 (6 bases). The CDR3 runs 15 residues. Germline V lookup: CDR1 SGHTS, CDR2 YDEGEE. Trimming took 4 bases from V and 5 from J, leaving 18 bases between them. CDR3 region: CASSVRGTSRTEAFF. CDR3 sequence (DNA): TGTGCCAGCAGCGTGAGGGGGACGTCGAGGACTGAAGCTTTCTTT.

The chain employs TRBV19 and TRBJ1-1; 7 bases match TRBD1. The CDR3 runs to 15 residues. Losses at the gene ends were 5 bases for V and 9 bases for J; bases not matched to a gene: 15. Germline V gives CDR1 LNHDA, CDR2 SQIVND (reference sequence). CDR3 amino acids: CASSSAPPGQHQAFF. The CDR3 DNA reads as TGTGCCAGTAGTTCCGCGCCTCCGGGACAGCATCAAGCTTTCTTT. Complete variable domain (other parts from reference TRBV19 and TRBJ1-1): DGGITQSPKYLFRKEGQNVTLSCEQNLNHDAMYWYRQDPGQGLRLIYYSQIVNDFQKGDIAEGYSVSREKKESFPLTVTSAQKNPTAFYLCASSSAPPGQHQAFFGQGTRLTVV.

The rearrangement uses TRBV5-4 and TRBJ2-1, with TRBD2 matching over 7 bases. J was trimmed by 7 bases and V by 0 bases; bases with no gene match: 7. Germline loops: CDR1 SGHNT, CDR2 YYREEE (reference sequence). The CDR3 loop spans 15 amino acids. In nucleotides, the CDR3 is TGTGCCAGCAGCTTGGATCAGGCGGGAGTGAATGAGCAGTTCTTC. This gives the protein CASSLDQAGVNEQFF.

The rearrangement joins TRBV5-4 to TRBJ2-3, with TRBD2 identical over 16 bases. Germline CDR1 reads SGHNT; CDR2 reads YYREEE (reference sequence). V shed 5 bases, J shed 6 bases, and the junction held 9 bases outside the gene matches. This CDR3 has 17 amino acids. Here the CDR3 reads CASRLGTSGRAYDTQYF. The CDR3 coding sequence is TGTGCCAGCAGACTAGGGACTAGCGGGAGGGCCTACGATACGCAGTATTTT.

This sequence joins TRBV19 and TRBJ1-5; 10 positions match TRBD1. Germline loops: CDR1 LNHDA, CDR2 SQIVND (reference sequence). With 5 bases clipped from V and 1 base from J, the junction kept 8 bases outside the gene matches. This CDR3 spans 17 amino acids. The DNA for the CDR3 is TGTGCCAGTAGTGTGACAGGGGGCCGGTGGAGCAATCAGCCCCAGCATTTT. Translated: CASSVTGGRWSNQPQHF. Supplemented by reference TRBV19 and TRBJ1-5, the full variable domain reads DGGITQSPKYLFRKEGQNVTLSCEQNLNHDAMYWYRQDPGQGLRLIYYSQIVNDFQKGDIAEGYSVSREKKESFPLTVTSAQKNPTAFYLCASSVTGGRWSNQPQHFGDGTRLSIL.

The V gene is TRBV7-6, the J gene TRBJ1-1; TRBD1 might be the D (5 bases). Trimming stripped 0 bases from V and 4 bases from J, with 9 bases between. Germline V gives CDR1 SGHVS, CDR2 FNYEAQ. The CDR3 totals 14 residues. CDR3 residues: CASSLAAGGTEAFF. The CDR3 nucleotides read TGTGCCAGCAGCTTAGCAGCCGGGGGCACTGAAGCTTTCTTT.

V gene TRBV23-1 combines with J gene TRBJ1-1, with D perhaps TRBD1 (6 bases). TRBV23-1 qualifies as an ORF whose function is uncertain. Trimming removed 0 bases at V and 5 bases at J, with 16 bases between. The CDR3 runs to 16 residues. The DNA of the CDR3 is TGCGCCAGCAGTCAATCCTGGAACAGGGAAGAAACTGAAGCTTTCTTT. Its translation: CASSQSWNREETEAFF.

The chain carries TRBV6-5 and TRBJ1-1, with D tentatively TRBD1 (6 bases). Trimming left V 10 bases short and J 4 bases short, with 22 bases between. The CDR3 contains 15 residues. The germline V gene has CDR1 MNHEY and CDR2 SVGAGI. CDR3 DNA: TGTGCCATCGCGCCAGGGGTGCAGGGGCGCACTGAAGCTTTCTTT. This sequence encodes CAIAPGVQGRTEAFF.

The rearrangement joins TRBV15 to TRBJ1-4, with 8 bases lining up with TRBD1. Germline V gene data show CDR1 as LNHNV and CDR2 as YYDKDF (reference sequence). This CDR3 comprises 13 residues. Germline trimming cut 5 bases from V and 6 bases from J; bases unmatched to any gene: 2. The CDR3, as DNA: TGTGCCACCAGCCGGACAGGGTATGAAAAACTGTTTTTT. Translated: CATSRTGYEKLFF.

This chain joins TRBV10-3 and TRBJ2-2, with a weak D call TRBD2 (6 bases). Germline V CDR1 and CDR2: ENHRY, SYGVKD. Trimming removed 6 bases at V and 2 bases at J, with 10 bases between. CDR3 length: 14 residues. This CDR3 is CAIRTSGNTGELFF. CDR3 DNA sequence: TGTGCCATCAGGACTAGTGGTAACACCGGGGAGCTGTTTTTT.

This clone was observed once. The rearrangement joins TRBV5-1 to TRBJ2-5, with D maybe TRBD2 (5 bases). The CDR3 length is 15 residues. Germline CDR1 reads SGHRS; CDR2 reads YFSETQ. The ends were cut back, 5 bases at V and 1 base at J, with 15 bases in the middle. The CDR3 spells CASRTSPAGQETQYF. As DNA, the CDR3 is TGCGCCAGCAGGACCTCACCCGCGGGCCAAGAGACCCAGTACTTC. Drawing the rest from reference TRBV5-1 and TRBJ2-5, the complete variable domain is KAGVTQTPRYLIKTRGQQVTLSCSPISGHRSVSWYQQTPGQGLQFLFEYFSETQRNKGNFPGRFSGRQFSNSRSEMNVSTLELGDSALYLCASRTSPAGQETQYFGPGTRLLVL.

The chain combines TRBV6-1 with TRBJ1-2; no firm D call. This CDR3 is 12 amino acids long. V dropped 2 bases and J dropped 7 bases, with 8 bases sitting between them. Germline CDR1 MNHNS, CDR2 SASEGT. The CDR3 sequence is CASSELGGGYTF. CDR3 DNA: TGTGCCAGCAGTGAATTAGGAGGTGGCTACACCTTC.

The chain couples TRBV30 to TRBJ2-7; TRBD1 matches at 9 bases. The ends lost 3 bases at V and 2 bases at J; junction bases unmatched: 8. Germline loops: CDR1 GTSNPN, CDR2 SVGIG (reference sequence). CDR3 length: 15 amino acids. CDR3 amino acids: CAWSGTGLNPYEQYV. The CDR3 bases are TGTGCCTGGAGCGGGACAGGGCTCAATCCCTACGAGCAGTACGTC.

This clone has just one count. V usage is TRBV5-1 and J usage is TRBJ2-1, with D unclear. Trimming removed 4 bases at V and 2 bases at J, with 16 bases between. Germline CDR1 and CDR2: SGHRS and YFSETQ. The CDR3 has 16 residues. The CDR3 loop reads CASSPEESSTYNEQFF. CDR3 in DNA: TGCGCCAGCAGCCCTGAGGAGAGTTCTACCTACAATGAGCAGTTCTTC.

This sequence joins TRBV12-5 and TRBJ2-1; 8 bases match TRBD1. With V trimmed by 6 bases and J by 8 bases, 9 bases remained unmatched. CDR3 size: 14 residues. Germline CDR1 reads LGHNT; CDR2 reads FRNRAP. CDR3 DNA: TGTGCTAGTGGGGAGGGACAGGTTCGTGATGAGCAGTTCTTC. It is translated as CASGEGQVRDEQFF.

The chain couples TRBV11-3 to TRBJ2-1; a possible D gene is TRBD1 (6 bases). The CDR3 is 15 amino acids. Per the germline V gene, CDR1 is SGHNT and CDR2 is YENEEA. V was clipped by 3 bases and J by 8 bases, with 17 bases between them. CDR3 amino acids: CASSFTGKDGDEQFF. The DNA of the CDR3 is TGTGCCAGCAGCTTCACAGGGAAGGACGGGGATGAGCAGTTCTTC.

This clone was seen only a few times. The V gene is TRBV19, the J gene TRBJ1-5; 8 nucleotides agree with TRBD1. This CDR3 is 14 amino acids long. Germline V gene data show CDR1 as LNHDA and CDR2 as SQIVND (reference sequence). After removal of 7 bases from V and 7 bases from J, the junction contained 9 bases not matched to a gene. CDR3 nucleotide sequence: TGTGCCAGTACCCCCGGGGCAGGGGGCCAGCCCCAGCATTTT. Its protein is CASTPGAGGQPQHF.